What follows are 16 T cell receptor beta chains derived from one specimen sequenced in a study of T cells in Graves' hyperthyroidism and ophthalmopathy. There were TCR beta CDR3 regions amplified from RNA transcripts. Using the HTBI primer set, a first-round RT-PCR was run on the TCR CDR3. TCRdb called the multiplex PCR reads again in MiXCR, with one record for every CDR3 protein. The sample carries over 700,000 distinct CDR3 sequences, about 38% recorded once. What was sequenced was blood. Receptor source: a man in his late teens or twenties with Graves' hyperthyroidism.

This clonotype was counted a few times. The V and J genes are TRBV27 and TRBJ2-5, with 9 bases matching TRBD1. V lost 2 bases and J lost 2; bases outside the gene matches: 9. CDR3 size: 17 residues. Germline-derived CDR1 and CDR2 are MNHEY and SMNVEV (reference sequence). The CDR3 DNA reads TGTGCCAGCAGTTTAAGGGGCCCGGGGACAGGGCAAGAGACCCAGTACTTC. Its translation is CASSLRGPGTGQETQYF.

The rearrangement uses TRBV12-3 or TRBV12-4 and TRBJ1-1; D gene uncertain. The CDR3 runs 14 residues. Trimming took 7 bases from V and 2 from J, leaving 14 bases between them. The DNA for the CDR3 is TGTGCCAGCACGCTAGGACGTGGAAACACTGAAGCTTTCTTT. Amino acid sequence: CASTLGRGNTEAFF.

The rearrangement links TRBV25-1 to TRBJ1-1, with 9 bases aligning to TRBD1. Germline CDR1 MGHDK, CDR2 SYGVNS. CDR3 length equals 14 residues. The CDR3 DNA reads as TGTGCTAGAGGTGGGACAGGGACGATCTCTGAAGCTTTCTTT. Amino acid sequence: CARGGTGTISEAFF.

This clonotype has only a few counts. CDR3 coding DNA: TGTGCCAGCAGTTTAGCGTCTTTAGACACCGGGGAGCTGTTTTTT. Amino acids: CASSLASLDTGELFF. The V gene is TRBV12-3 or TRBV12-4, the J gene TRBJ2-2; no definite D call. The V and J ends lost 0 bases and 3 bases respectively, with 8 bases between them. CDR3 size: 15 residues.

In its sample, this clonotype was seen a few times. The chain is built from TRBV7-9 and TRBJ1-4; the D gene is possibly TRBD1 (6 bases). V was shortened by 4 bases and J by 3 bases, with 15 bases between the two germline ends. Germline assignment: CDR1 SEHNR and CDR2 FQNEAQ (reference sequence). CDR3 size: 16 residues. CDR3 coding DNA: TGTGCCAGCAGCTCCTGGGGGCAGTTCGCTAATGAAAAACTGTTTTTT. This sequence encodes CASSSWGQFANEKLFF.

This clonotype was found many times. The chain combines TRBV7-9 with TRBJ1-2; D remains unclear. Trimming took off 6 bases at V and 4 bases at J, with 12 bases between the two ends. Germline V gene lookup returns CDR1 SEHNR and CDR2 FQNEAQ (reference sequence). This CDR3 region has 13 residues. CDR3 sequence reads: CASSRMPSYGYTF. The CDR3 nucleotides are TGTGCCAGCAGTCGTATGCCTAGCTATGGCTACACCTTC. The full variable domain, rest sourced from reference TRBV7-9 and TRBJ1-2, is DTGVSQNPRHKITKRGQNVTFRCDPISEHNRLYWYRQTLGQGPEFLTYFQNEAQLEKSRLLSDRFSAERPKGSFSTLEIQRTEQGDSAMYLCASSRMPSYGYTFGSGTRLTVV.

The table lists this clonotype with a few counts. This chain links TRBV9 with TRBJ1-4; D remains unclear. In germline, CDR1 is SGDLS, CDR2 YYNGEE. The CDR3 totals 11 residues. Trimming took off 10 bases at V and 8 bases at J, with 12 bases between the two ends. CDR3 in DNA: TGTGCCTGGACCATCGGAGAAAAACTGTTTTTT. Translation: CAWTIGEKLFF.

This clonotype has only a few counts. This chain links TRBV14 with TRBJ1-1; a weak D match, TRBD1 (6 bases). V was shortened by 2 bases and J by 6 bases, with 7 bases between the two germline ends. Germline V lookup: CDR1 SGHDN, CDR2 FVKESK. The CDR3 runs to 12 residues. CDR3 loop: CASSQQGSEAFF. CDR3 in DNA: TGTGCCAGCAGCCAACAGGGGTCTGAAGCTTTCTTT. Variable domain in full (rest from reference TRBV14 and TRBJ1-1): EAGVTQFPSHSVIEKGQTVTLRCDPISGHDNLYWYRRVMGKEIKFLLHFVKESKQDESGMPNNRFLAERTGGTYSTLKVQPAELEDSGVYFCASSQQGSEAFFGQGTRLTVV.

This clonotype was detected many times. The chain recombines TRBV12-3 or TRBV12-4 with TRBJ1-5; TRBD1 aligns across 9 bases. With 6 bases clipped from V and 4 bases from J, the junction kept 4 bases outside the gene matches. The CDR3 covers 14 residues. The CDR3 DNA follows: TGTGCCAGCAGGGGACAGGGAAGGAATCAGCCCCAGCATTTT. Protein sequence: CASRGQGRNQPQHF.

This chain connects TRBV7-9 to TRBJ1-3; no clear D gene. The V end lost 5 bases, the J end lost 4 bases, and 21 bases lay between the germline ends. This CDR3 has 17 residues. CDR1 and CDR2 from the germline V gene are SEHNR and FQNEAQ (reference sequence). CDR3 sequence reads: CASSVGLGGGAGNTIYF. The CDR3 DNA is TGTGCCAGCAGCGTCGGGCTGGGCGGCGGAGCGGGAAACACCATATATTTT.

The V gene is TRBV19, the J gene TRBJ2-7; D may be TRBD1 (5 bases). The CDR3 totals 15 residues. V shed 3 bases and J shed 0 bases, with 12 bases lying between them. Germline-derived CDR1 and CDR2 are LNHDA and SQIVND (reference sequence). Here the CDR3 reads CASSMFGAASYEQYF. The CDR3 DNA sequence: TGTGCCAGTAGTATGTTTGGGGCGGCCTCCTACGAGCAGTACTTC. Based on the CDR3 plus reference TRBV19 and TRBJ2-7, the full variable domain is DGGITQSPKYLFRKEGQNVTLSCEQNLNHDAMYWYRQDPGQGLRLIYYSQIVNDFQKGDIAEGYSVSREKKESFPLTVTSAQKNPTAFYLCASSMFGAASYEQYFGPGTRLTVT.

This clonotype came up once. The genes are TRBV15 and TRBJ2-5; 11 nucleotides agree with TRBD1. Looked up from germline, CDR1 is LNHNV and CDR2 is YYDKDF (reference sequence). V shed 5 bases, J shed 9 bases, and the junction held 11 bases outside the gene matches. This CDR3 has 15 residues. The CDR3 sequence: CATSGTGGGNQPQYF. CDR3 nucleotides: TGTGCCACCAGCGGGACAGGGGGAGGCAATCAGCCCCAGTACTTC. Using reference TRBV15 and TRBJ2-5 for the parts outside the CDR3, the full variable domain is DAMVIQNPRYQVTQFGKPVTLSCSQTLNHNVMYWYQQKSSQAPKLLFHYYDKDFNNEADTPDNFQSRRPNTSFCFLDIRSPGLGDTAMYLCATSGTGGGNQPQYFGPGTRLLVL.

This clonotype was seen many times. J is TRBJ1-6 and V is TRBV10-3; TRBD1 matches 7 bases. Germline CDR1 ENHRY, CDR2 SYGVKD. Unmatched junction bases numbered 6, after V lost 4 bases and J lost 3 bases. The CDR3 totals 16 residues. The DNA for the CDR3 is TGTGCCATCAGTGGATCCGACAGGGACTATAATTCACCCCTCCACTTT. It encodes CAISGSDRDYNSPLHF.

Ten or more counts support this clonotype. The chain carries TRBV20-1 and TRBJ1-1; 8 bases match TRBD1. CDR1 and CDR2 (germline): DFQATT, SNEGSKA (reference sequence). This CDR3 region has 13 residues. V lost 5 bases, J lost 5 bases, and 7 bases stayed unmatched. CDR3: CSAGQGMRTEAFF. The DNA for the CDR3 is TGCAGTGCTGGACAGGGAATGAGGACTGAAGCTTTCTTT.

As regards this clonotype: Since a much larger clone is just one base distant, this may be a read error. Lacking the conserved final phenylalanine or tryptophan, this CDR3 likely reflects a read error. The J gene is TRBJ2-5, the V gene TRBV12-3 or TRBV12-4, with 8 bases matching TRBD2. The CDR3 is made up of 13 amino acids. Trimming removed 5 bases from V and 5 bases from J; junction bases left unmatched: 4. In DNA form, the CDR3 reads TGTGCCAGCAGTGGGACTAGAGCTGAGACCCAGTACCTC. Protein product: CASSGTRAETQYL.

V is TRBV2 and J is TRBJ1-2, with D possibly TRBD1 on 5 matching bases. V shed 6 bases and J shed 10 bases, with 9 bases lying between them. CDR3 length equals 10 residues. Germline V gene data show CDR1 as SNHLY and CDR2 as FYNNEI. The CDR3 spells CASRGDDYTF. The CDR3 nucleotides read TGTGCCAGCAGAGGGGATGACTACACCTTC.